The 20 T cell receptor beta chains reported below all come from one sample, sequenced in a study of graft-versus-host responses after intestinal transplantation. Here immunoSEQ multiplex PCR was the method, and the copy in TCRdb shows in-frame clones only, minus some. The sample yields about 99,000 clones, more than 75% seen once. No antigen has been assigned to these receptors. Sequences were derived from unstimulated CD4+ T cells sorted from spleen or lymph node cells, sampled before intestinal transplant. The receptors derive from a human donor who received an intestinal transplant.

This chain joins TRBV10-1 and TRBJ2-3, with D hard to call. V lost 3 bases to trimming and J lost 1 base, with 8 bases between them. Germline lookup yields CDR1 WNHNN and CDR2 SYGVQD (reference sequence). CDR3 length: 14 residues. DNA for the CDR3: TGCGCCAGCAGTGAAAGTTGGGGCACAGATACGCAGTATTTT. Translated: CASSESWGTDTQYF.

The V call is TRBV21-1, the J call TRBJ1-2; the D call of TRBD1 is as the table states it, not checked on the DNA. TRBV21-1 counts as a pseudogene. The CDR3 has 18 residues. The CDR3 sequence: CASSITPGTATTNYGYTF. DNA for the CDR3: TGTGCCAGCAGCATCACTCCCGGGACAGCCACCACTAACTATGGCTACACCTTC.

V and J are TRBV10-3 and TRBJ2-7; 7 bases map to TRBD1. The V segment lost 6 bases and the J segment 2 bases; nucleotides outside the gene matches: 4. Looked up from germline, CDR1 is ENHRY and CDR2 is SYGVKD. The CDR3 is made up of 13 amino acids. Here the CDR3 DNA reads TGTGCCATCAGCACGACAGGGACCTACGAGCAGTACTTC. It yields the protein CAISTTGTYEQYF.

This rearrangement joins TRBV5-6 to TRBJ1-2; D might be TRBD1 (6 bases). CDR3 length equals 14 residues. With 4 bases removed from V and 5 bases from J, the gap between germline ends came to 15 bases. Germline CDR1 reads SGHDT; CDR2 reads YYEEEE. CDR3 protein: CASSPRGRIYGYTF. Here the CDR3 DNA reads TGTGCCAGCAGCCCAAGGGGGAGAATTTATGGCTACACCTTC.

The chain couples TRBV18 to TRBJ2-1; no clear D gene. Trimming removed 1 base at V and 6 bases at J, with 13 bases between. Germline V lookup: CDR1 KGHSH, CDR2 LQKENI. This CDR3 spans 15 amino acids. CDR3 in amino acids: CASSPLTQVANEQFF. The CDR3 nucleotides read TGTGCCAGCTCACCACTGACCCAGGTTGCCAATGAGCAGTTCTTC.

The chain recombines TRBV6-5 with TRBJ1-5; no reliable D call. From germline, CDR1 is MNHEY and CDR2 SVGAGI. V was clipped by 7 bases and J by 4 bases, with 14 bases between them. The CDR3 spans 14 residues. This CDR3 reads CASKPLWGNQPQHF. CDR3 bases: TGTGCCAGCAAACCGCTTTGGGGAAATCAGCCCCAGCATTTT.

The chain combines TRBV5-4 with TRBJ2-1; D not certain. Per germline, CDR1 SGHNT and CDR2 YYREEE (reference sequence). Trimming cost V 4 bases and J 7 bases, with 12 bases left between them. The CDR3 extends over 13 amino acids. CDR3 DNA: TGTGCCAGCAGCCCTATAGATTCGAATGAGCAGTTCTTC. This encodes CASSPIDSNEQFF. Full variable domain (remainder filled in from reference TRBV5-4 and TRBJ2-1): ETGVTQSPTHLIKTRGQQVTLRCSSQSGHNTVSWYQQALGQGPQFIFQYYREEENGRGNFPPRFSGLQFPNYSSELNVNALELDDSALYLCASSPIDSNEQFFGPGTRLTVL.

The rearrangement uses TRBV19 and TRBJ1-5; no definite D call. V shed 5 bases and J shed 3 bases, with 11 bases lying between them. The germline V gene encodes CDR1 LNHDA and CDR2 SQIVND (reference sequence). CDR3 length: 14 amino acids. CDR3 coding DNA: TGTGCCAGTAGTCCAGGATTGGTCAATCAGCCCCAGCATTTT. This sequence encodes CASSPGLVNQPQHF.

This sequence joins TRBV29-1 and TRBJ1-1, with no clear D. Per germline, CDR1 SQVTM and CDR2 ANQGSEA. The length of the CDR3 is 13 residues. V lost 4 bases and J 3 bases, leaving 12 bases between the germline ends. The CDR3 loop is CSVGPIFYTEAFF. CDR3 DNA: TGCAGCGTTGGCCCTATTTTTTACACTGAAGCTTTCTTT.

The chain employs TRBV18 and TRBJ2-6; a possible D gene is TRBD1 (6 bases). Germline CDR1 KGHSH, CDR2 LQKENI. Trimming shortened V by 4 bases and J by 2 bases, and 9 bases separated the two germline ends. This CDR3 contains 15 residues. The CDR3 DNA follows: TGTGCCAGCTCACTCCCAGGGGCTGGGGCCAACGTCCTGACTTTC. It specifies CASSLPGAGANVLTF.

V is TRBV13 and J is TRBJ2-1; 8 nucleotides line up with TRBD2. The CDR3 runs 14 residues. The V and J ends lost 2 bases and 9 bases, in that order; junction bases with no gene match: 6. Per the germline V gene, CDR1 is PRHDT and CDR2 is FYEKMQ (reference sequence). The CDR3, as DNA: TGTGCCAGCAGCTTATTTGGGACTAGTGGTGAGCAGTTCTTC. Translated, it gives CASSLFGTSGEQFF.

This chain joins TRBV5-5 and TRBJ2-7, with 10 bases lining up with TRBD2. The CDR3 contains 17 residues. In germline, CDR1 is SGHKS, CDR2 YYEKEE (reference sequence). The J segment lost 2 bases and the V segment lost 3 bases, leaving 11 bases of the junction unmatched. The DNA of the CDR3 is TGTGCCAGCAGCTCCCGCTCGGAGCGGGGGGGCGCCTACGAGCAGTACTTC. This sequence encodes CASSSRSERGGAYEQYF.

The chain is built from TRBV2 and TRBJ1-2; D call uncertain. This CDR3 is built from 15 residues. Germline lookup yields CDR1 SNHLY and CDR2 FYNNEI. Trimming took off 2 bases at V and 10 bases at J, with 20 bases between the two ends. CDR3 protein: CASSESAVSLSVYTF. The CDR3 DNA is TGTGCCAGCAGTGAATCAGCCGTTAGCCTCAGTGTCTACACCTTC. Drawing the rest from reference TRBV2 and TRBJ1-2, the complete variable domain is EPEVTQTPSHQVTQMGQEVILRCVPISNHLYFYWYRQILGQKVEFLVSFYNNEISEKSEIFDDQFSVERPDGSNFTLKIRSTKLEDSAMYFCASSESAVSLSVYTFGSGTRLTVV.

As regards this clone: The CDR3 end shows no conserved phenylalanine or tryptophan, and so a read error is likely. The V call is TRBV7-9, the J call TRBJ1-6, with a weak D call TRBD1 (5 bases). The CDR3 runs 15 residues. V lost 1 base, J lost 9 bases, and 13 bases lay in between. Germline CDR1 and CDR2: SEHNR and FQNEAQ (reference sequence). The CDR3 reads CASSLDRFFASPLHL. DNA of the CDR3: TGTGCCAGCAGCTTAGACAGGTTTTTTGCTTCACCCCTCCACCTT.

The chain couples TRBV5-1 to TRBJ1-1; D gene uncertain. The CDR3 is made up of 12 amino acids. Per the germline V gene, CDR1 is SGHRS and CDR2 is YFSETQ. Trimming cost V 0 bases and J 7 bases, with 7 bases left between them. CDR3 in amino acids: CASSLGAGEAFF. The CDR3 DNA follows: TGCGCCAGCAGCTTGGGAGCAGGTGAAGCTTTCTTT.

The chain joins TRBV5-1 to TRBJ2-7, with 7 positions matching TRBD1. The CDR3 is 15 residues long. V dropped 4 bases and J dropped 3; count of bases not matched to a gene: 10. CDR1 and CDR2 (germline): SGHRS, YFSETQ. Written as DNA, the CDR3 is TGCGCCAGCAGCCGCCGGGACAGTTTTTTCTACGAGCAGTACTTC. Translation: CASSRRDSFFYEQYF.

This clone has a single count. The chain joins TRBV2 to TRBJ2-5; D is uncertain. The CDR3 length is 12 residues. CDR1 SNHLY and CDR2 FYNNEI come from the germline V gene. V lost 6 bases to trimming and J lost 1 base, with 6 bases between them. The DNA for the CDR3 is TGTGCCAGCAGGGACCCCCAAGAGACCCAGTACTTC. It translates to CASRDPQETQYF.

The CDR3 here is CASSPRPATNEKLFF. In DNA form, the CDR3 reads TGTGCCAGCAGCCCCCGACCAGCAACTAATGAAAAACTGTTTTTT. The V and J genes are TRBV2 and TRBJ1-4; D gene ambiguous. CDR1 and CDR2 (germline): SNHLY, FYNNEI. The germline V and J ends were trimmed by 6 bases and 0 bases, with 11 bases remaining between them. CDR3 size: 15 residues.

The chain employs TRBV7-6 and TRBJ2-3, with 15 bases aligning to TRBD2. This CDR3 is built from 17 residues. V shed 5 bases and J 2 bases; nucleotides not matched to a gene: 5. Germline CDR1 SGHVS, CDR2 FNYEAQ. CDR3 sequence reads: CASSGLAGGLFTDTQYF. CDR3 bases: TGTGCCAGCAGCGGACTAGCGGGAGGGCTTTTCACAGATACGCAGTATTTT.

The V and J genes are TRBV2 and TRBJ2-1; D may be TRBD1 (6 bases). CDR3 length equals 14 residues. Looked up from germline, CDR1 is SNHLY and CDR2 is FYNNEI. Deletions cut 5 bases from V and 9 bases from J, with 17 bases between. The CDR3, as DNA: TGTGCCAGCAGTCCACAGGGAGATGTAAGTGAGCAGTTCTTC. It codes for CASSPQGDVSEQFF.